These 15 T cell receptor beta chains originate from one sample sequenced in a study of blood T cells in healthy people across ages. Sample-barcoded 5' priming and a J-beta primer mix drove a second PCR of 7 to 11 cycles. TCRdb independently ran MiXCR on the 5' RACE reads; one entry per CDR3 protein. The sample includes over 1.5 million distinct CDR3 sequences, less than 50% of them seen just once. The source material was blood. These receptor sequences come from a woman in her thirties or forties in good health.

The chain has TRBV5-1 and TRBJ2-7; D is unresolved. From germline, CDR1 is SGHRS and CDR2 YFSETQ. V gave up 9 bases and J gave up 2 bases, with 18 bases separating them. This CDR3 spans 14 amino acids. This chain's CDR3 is CATSKSGQTYEQYF. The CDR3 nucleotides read TGCGCCACCTCCAAGTCGGGTCAGACCTACGAGCAGTACTTC.

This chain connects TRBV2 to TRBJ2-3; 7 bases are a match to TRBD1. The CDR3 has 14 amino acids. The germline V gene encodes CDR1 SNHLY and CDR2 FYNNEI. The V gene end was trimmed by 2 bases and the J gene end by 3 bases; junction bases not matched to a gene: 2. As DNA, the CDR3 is TGTGCCAGCAGTGAAAGGGGGCTAACAGATACGCAGTATTTT. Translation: CASSERGLTDTQYF. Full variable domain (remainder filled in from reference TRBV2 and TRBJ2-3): EPEVTQTPSHQVTQMGQEVILRCVPISNHLYFYWYRQILGQKVEFLVSFYNNEISEKSEIFDDQFSVERPDGSNFTLKIRSTKLEDSAMYFCASSERGLTDTQYFGPGTRLTVL.

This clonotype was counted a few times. This CDR3 is CASRRDSNNYGYTF. The CDR3 nucleotides are TGTGCCAGCAGGAGGGACAGTAATAACTATGGCTACACCTTC. V gene TRBV2 combines with J gene TRBJ1-2; TRBD1 agrees at 7 bases. CDR1 is SNHLY and CDR2 is FYNNEI in the germline V gene. CDR3 length: 14 amino acids. The junction had 5 bases not matched to a gene; V was cut back by 6 bases and J by 1 base. The whole variable domain, filled in from reference TRBV2 and TRBJ1-2, reads EPEVTQTPSHQVTQMGQEVILRCVPISNHLYFYWYRQILGQKVEFLVSFYNNEISEKSEIFDDQFSVERPDGSNFTLKIRSTKLEDSAMYFCASRRDSNNYGYTFGSGTRLTVV.

CDR3 in amino acids: CASSPNPNGGQETQFF. For the CDR3, the DNA is TGTGCCAGCAGTCCTAATCCAAACGGGGGGCAAGAGACCCAGTTCTTC. The rearrangement joins TRBV12-3 or TRBV12-4 to TRBJ2-5, with TRBD2 as a possible D gene (7 bases). With the DNA end fitting TRBJ2-1 better, the J assignment may be wrong. The CDR3 extends over 16 amino acids.

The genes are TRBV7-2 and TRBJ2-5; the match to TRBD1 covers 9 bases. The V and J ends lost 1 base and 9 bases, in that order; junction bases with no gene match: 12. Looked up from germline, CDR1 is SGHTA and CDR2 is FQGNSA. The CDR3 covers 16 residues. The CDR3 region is CASSLEGTGFNQPQYF. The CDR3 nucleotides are TGTGCCAGCAGCTTAGAGGGGACAGGGTTCAATCAGCCCCAGTACTTC.

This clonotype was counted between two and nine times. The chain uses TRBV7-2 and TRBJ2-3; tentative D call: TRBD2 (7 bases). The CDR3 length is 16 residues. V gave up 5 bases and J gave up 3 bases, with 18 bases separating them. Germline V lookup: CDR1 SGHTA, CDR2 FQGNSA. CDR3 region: CASSDYGGPMTDTQYF. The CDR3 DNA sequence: TGTGCCAGCAGCGATTACGGGGGGCCGATGACAGATACGCAGTATTTT. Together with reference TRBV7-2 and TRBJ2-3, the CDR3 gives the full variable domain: GAGVSQSPSNKVTEKGKDVELRCDPISGHTALYWYRQSLGQGLEFLIYFQGNSAPDKSGLPSDRFSAERTGGSVSTLTIQRTQQEDSAVYLCASSDYGGPMTDTQYFGPGTRLTVL.

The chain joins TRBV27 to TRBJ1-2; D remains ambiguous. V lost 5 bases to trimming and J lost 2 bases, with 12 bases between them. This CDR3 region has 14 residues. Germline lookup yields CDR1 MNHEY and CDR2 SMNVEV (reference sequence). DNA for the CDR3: TGTGCCAGCAGTCCCCGCAGGAAAAACTATGGCTACACCTTC. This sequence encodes CASSPRRKNYGYTF.

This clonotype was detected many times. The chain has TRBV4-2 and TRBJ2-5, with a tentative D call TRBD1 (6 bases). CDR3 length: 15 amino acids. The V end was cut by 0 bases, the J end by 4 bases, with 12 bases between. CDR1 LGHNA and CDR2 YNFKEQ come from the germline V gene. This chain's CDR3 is CASSQEWQGRETQYF. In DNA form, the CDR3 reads TGTGCCAGCAGCCAAGAGTGGCAGGGGCGAGAGACCCAGTACTTC.

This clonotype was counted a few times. CDR3 amino acids: CASSEAVAGGESGSEQFF. The CDR3 bases are TGTGCCAGCAGTGAAGCAGTAGCGGGGGGCGAATCTGGATCTGAGCAGTTCTTC. The rearrangement joins TRBV2 to TRBJ2-1, with 10 bases aligning to TRBD2. This CDR3 contains 18 residues. Losses at the gene ends were 0 bases for V and 9 bases for J; bases not matched to a gene: 14. Per the germline V gene, CDR1 is SNHLY and CDR2 is FYNNEI.

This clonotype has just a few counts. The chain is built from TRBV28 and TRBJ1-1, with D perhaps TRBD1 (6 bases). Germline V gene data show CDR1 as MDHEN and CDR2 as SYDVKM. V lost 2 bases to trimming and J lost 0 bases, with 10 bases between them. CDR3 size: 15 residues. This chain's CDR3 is CASSLPPGVNTEAFF. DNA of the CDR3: TGTGCCAGCAGTTTACCCCCAGGGGTGAACACTGAAGCTTTCTTT.

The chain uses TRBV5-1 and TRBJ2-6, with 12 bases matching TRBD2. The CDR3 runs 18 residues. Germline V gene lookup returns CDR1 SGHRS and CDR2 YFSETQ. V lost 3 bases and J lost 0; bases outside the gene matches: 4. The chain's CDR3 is CASSSLAGGISGANVLTF. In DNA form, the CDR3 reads TGCGCCAGCAGCTCCCTAGCGGGGGGGATCTCTGGGGCCAACGTCCTGACTTTC. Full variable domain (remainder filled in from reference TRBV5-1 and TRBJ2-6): KAGVTQTPRYLIKTRGQQVTLSCSPISGHRSVSWYQQTPGQGLQFLFEYFSETQRNKGNFPGRFSGRQFSNSRSEMNVSTLELGDSALYLCASSSLAGGISGANVLTFGAGSRLTVL.

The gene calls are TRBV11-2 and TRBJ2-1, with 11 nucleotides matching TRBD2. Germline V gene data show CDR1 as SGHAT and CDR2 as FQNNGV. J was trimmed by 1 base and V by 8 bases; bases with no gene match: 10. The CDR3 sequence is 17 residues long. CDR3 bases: TGTGCCAGCGGGGTAGCGGGGGGGCCAGGGTCCTACAATGAGCAGTTCTTC. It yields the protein CASGVAGGPGSYNEQFF.

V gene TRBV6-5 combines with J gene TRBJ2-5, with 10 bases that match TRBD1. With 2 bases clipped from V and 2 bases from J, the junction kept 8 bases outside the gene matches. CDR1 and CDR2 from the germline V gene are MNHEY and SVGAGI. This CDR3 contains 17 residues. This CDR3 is CASSYRSRDRGQETQYF. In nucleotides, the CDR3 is TGTGCCAGCAGTTACCGCTCCAGGGACAGGGGACAAGAGACCCAGTACTTC.

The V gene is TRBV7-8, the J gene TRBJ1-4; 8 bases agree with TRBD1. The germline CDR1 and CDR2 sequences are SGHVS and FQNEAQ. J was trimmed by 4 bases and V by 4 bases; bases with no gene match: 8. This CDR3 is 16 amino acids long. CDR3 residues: CASSSPGQGYNEKLFF. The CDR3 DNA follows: TGTGCCAGCAGCTCACCCGGACAGGGCTATAATGAAAAACTGTTTTTT.

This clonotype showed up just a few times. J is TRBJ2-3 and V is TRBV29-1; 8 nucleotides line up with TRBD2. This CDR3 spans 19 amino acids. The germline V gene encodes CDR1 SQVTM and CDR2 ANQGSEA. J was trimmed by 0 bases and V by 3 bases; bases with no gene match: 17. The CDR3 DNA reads TGCAGCGTTGATGGGATCATCGAACTAGCGGTGGGGAGCACAGATACGCAGTATTTT. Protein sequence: CSVDGIIELAVGSTDTQYF.